This T cell receptor beta chain was recovered during a study of molecular identifiers for immune sequencing clone quantification. In TCRdb, the PCR reads were re-called with MiXCR into one record per CDR3 protein. The sample consists of about 320,000 distinct CDR3 sequences, 24% of them appearing once. Sorting defined naive CD8 T cells as CD8+CD4-CCR7+CD45RA+. This CDR3 spans 16 amino acids. The germline V gene has CDR1 MNHEY and CDR2 SMNVEV (reference sequence). Trimming cost V 2 bases and J 0 bases, with 12 bases left between them. In this sample, this clonotype turned up a few times. What was sequenced was naive CD8+ T cells from blood, with Jurkat cell RNA spiked in. Subset noted: FACS-sorted CD8+CD4-CCR7+CD45RA+ naive T cells. This receptor was obtained from a human donor in good health. Some libraries in this study had Jurkat cell RNA spiked in. This chain joins TRBV27 and TRBJ2-3; D is tentatively TRBD1 or TRBD2 (5 bases each). DNA for the CDR3: TGTGCCAGCAGTTTAGGTCCTGGGGGAAGCACAGATACGCAGTATTTT. Protein sequence: CASSLGPGGSTDTQYF.